The 10 T cell receptor beta chains presented below share a single source sample, sequenced in a study of T cells expressing NK-cell markers (dated by TCRdb to 2020 to 2021). Libraries were built with 5' RACE. Sequencing was performed on an Illumina HiSeq 2000. TCRdb reprocessed the reads, and each CDR3 protein sequence is entered once, without DNA. The sample's own table lists about 460,000 distinct CDR3 sequences. The biggest ten clones account for over 1.3% of the sample. What was sequenced was blood T cells: a sorted CD56 or NKG2C T cell subset, CD4+ or CD8+ T cells, or bulk PBMC T cells (not recorded which). The receptors stem from a woman aged 50 to 60 in good health. Donor details come from another sample of the same person, matched by shared clones.

The V and J genes are TRBV12-3 or TRBV12-4 and TRBJ1-4; TCRdb picks TRBD1, but there is no DNA to check that call. The CDR3 is 13 amino acids. The CDR3 is CASRAGSFEKLFF.

V and J are TRBV10-1 and TRBJ2-1; TCRdb's D call of TRBD2 is untestable without DNA. The CDR3 has 16 residues. Germline CDR1 reads WNHNN; CDR2 reads SYGVQD (reference sequence). The CDR3 sequence is CATRTSQSGKWDEQFF.

The V gene is TRBV10-3, the J gene TRBJ1-2; TCRdb calls TRBD1, which cannot be checked without DNA. The germline gives CDR1 ENHRY, CDR2 SYGVKD. The CDR3 extends over 15 amino acids. The CDR3 sequence is CAISEGGLRGYGYTF.

The V and J genes are TRBV9 and TRBJ1-2; checking the TCRdb D call of TRBD1 is not possible without DNA. This CDR3 contains 15 residues. The germline V gene encodes CDR1 SGDLS and CDR2 YYNGEE. The CDR3 loop reads CASSVTRGPDYGYTF.

The chain combines TRBV20-1 with TRBJ1-2; TCRdb designates TRBD1, a call that cannot be tested without DNA. Germline lookup yields CDR1 DFQATT and CDR2 SNEGSKA (reference sequence). This CDR3 has 12 amino acids. CDR3 loop: CSAITRGHGYTF.

The chain joins TRBV5-1 to TRBJ2-5; with no DNA, the TCRdb D assignment of TRBD1 cannot be verified. The CDR3 is 16 amino acids. The germline gives CDR1 SGHRS, CDR2 YFSETQ. Here the CDR3 reads CASSLSPGTGEETQYF.

This rearrangement joins TRBV29-1 to TRBJ2-1; TCRdb's D gene call, TRBD1, goes unchecked for lack of DNA. Germline V gene lookup returns CDR1 SQVTM and CDR2 ANQGSEA. The CDR3 runs to 16 residues. This CDR3 reads CSATTRDRGTYNEQFF.

The rearrangement links TRBV5-1 to TRBJ2-4; TCRdb's assignment of TRBD1 cannot be checked, as there is no DNA. Germline CDR1 is SGHRS and CDR2 is YFSETQ. This CDR3 has 18 residues. CDR3 protein: CASSLTGTIRGSGDIQYF.

This sequence joins TRBV12-3 or TRBV12-4 and TRBJ1-5; TCRdb selects TRBD1, and the lack of DNA leaves this call unchecked. The CDR3 totals 15 residues. This CDR3 is CASSPSGAATQPQHF.

The J gene is TRBJ2-1, the V gene TRBV6-5; TCRdb selects TRBD2, and the lack of DNA leaves this call unchecked. CDR3 length equals 14 residues. Germline CDR1 reads MNHEY; CDR2 reads SVGAGI. CDR3 sequence: CASSPGLAGGPEFF.